This T cell receptor beta chain was retrieved from a study of cytotoxic CD8 clonotypes in ibrutinib-treated CLL. Study at large: Following a median around 13 months of treatment, with a range of 6 to 36, response samples were taken.

Sequencing used immunoSEQ multiplex PCR; TCRdb keeps in-frame clones, though not all of them. Of about 39,000 clones in the sample, 65% to 70% were seen once. For this clone: Its antigen remains unidentified.

V shed 4 bases and J shed 5 bases, with 6 bases lying between them. This CDR3 is built from 12 residues. CDR1 is MNHNS, CDR2 SASEGT, per germline. General study results and limits: Ibrutinib response saw clonality rise, and progression saw it return toward baseline.

This chain connects TRBV6-1 to TRBJ1-5; D is unclear. Sequenced here: PBMCs, sampled at disease progression, from a patient treated with ibrutinib. This TCR came from a human donor with chronic lymphocytic leukemia. CDR3 in amino acids: CASSAVYQPQHF. The CDR3 nucleotides read TGTGCCAGCAGTGCCGTCTATCAGCCCCAGCATTTT.